These 19 T cell receptor beta chains originate from one sample sequenced in a study of CD8+CD57+ T cells in acquired aplastic anemia. The use of genomic DNA as template underpinned the TCR beta VDJ and CDR3 profiling. TCRdb re-analysed the reads in MiXCR, keeping a single row per CDR3 protein. The repertoire consists of 350,000 to 450,000 distinct CDR3 sequences, with just under 70% occurring once and the leading ten covering 4%. Material: sorted CD4+, CD8+, or CD8+CD57+ T cells (not recorded which) from PBMCs. Every receptor here comes from a human donor in good health, serving as a control.

The J gene is TRBJ2-1, the V gene TRBV7-2; D perhaps matches TRBD1 (6 bases). V lost 5 bases and J lost 12, with 26 bases in between. This CDR3 contains 16 residues. Germline V gene lookup returns CDR1 SGHTA and CDR2 FQGNSA. The CDR3 sequence is CASSPSPVDSYHTQFF. The CDR3 DNA reads as TGTGCCAGCAGCCCGAGTCCAGTGGACAGCTACCATACGCAGTTCTTC.

On this clonotype itself: Since no conserved phenylalanine or tryptophan closes the CDR3, a read error is the likely cause. The DNA is omitted, as the CDR3 cannot be located on it reliably, and the CDR3 follows TCRdb's listing. The chain links TRBV2 to TRBJ1-1. The CDR3 is 15 residues long, counting both termini. Germline-derived CDR1 and CDR2 are SNHLY and FYNNEI. The CDR3 region is CASRLARGNQPQHFC.

The V and J genes are TRBV29-1 and TRBJ2-7; 9 bases line up with TRBD1. The germline CDR1 and CDR2 sequences are SQVTM and ANQGSEA. Losses at the gene ends were 1 base for V and 3 bases for J; bases not matched to a gene: 1. CDR3 length: 13 residues. CDR3: CSVEGDRDYEQYF. CDR3 in DNA: TGCAGCGTTGAAGGGGACAGGGACTACGAGCAGTACTTC.

This clonotype was picked up many times. This chain joins TRBV15 and TRBJ1-5; D is unclear. Germline CDR1 is LNHNV and CDR2 is YYDKDF (reference sequence). Trimming left V 0 bases short and J 4 bases short, with 13 bases between. The CDR3 runs to 16 residues. The CDR3 here is CATSRDRGSRNQPQHF. Written as DNA, the CDR3 is TGTGCCACCAGCAGAGATCGGGGTAGCAGAAATCAGCCCCAGCATTTT.

This clonotype was counted many times. This chain uses TRBV9 with TRBJ2-3; either TRBD1 or TRBD2 may fit D (5 bases each). The ends were cut back, 1 base at V and 3 bases at J, with 15 bases in the middle. The length of the CDR3 is 16 residues. Germline loops: CDR1 SGDLS, CDR2 YYNGEE. The CDR3 reads CASSVSPGPGTDTQYF. The DNA of the CDR3 is TGTGCCAGCAGCGTATCTCCGGGACCAGGTACAGATACGCAGTATTTT.

Worth noting for this clonotype: At one end the junction does not follow the germline gene, possibly because of a read error. This chain links TRBV20-1 with TRBJ2-7; 7 bases match TRBD1. Per germline, CDR1 DFQATT and CDR2 SNEGSKA (reference sequence). This CDR3 contains 11 residues. The DNA for the CDR3 is TGCAGTGGCCGGGACAGCTTGACGGCCCACTTC. It translates to CSGRDSLTAHF.

About this clonotype itself: The conserved phenylalanine or tryptophan normally closing the CDR3 is absent here, so this likely arose from a read error. V is TRBV7-3 and J is TRBJ1-2, with D possibly TRBD1 on 5 matching bases. Trimming stripped 3 bases from V and 6 bases from J, with 11 bases between. The CDR3 contains 13 residues. Germline CDR1 and CDR2: SGHTA and FQGTGA. CDR3 sequence reads: CASSFEGPHGYTL. The CDR3 DNA sequence: TGTGCCAGCAGCTTTGAGGGGCCGCATGGCTACACCCTC.

The chain combines TRBV28 with TRBJ2-1; the match to TRBD2 covers 7 bases. Germline CDR1 reads MDHEN; CDR2 reads SYDVKM. J was trimmed by 5 bases and V by 6 bases; bases with no gene match: 4. The CDR3 is 13 amino acids. CDR3 loop: CASRTSLHNEQFF. The CDR3 DNA reads as TGTGCCAGCAGGACTAGCCTCCACAATGAGCAGTTCTTC.

This clonotype was recorded at least ten times. The chain has TRBV29-1 and TRBJ2-5; D is possibly TRBD1 (5 bases). Germline CDR1 and CDR2: SQVTM and ANQGSEA. The CDR3 runs to 12 residues. V dropped 7 bases and J dropped 2 bases, with 11 bases sitting between them. The CDR3 nucleotides read TGCAGCGACCAGACAGCTCAAGAGACCCAGTACTTC. It translates to CSDQTAQETQYF.

On this clonotype: Possible read error: a much larger clone is one base away. The J gene is TRBJ2-5, the V gene TRBV12-3 or TRBV12-4, with D unclear. The CDR3 length is 14 residues. Trimming pared 5 bases from V and 3 bases from J, leaving 13 bases between. CDR3 residues: CASSIRLREETQYF. The DNA for the CDR3 is TGTGCCAGCAGTATCCGGCTTCGGGAAGAGACCCAGTACTTC.

This clonotype showed up many times. The CDR3 region is CASSPGQGIPNYGYTF. CDR3 sequence (DNA): TGTGCCAGCAGTCCGGGACAGGGAATTCCTAACTATGGCTACACCTTC. The V call is TRBV6-5, the J call TRBJ1-2; 9 positions match TRBD1. The CDR3 contains 16 residues. The V gene end was trimmed by 5 bases and the J gene end by 0 bases; junction bases not matched to a gene: 7. Germline V gene lookup returns CDR1 MNHEY and CDR2 SVGAGI.

The rearrangement links TRBV15 to TRBJ2-5, with 8 bases that match TRBD1. Unmatched junction bases numbered 6, after V lost 4 bases and J lost 2 bases. CDR3 length equals 15 residues. Germline lookup yields CDR1 LNHNV and CDR2 YYDKDF (reference sequence). CDR3 in amino acids: CATSKGQGVQETQYF. As DNA, the CDR3 is TGTGCCACCAGCAAAGGACAGGGAGTTCAAGAGACCCAGTACTTC.

This clonotype was seen more than once but under ten times. The V gene is TRBV20-1, the J gene TRBJ1-1; no firm D call. The CDR3 runs to 13 residues. V lost 6 bases and J lost 1, with 12 bases in between. Germline CDR1 and CDR2: DFQATT and SNEGSKA (reference sequence). The CDR3 is CSALKGQNTEAFF. The CDR3 nucleotides read TGCAGTGCCCTTAAGGGCCAGAACACTGAAGCTTTCTTT.

In this sample, this clonotype turned up many times. The V gene is TRBV27, the J gene TRBJ2-7, with D perhaps TRBD2 (5 bases). The CDR3 length is 16 residues. V lost 7 bases and J 5 bases, leaving 24 bases between the germline ends. From germline, CDR1 is MNHEY and CDR2 SMNVEV (reference sequence). Here the CDR3 DNA reads TGTGCCAGCACCCGGCTACAGAGGGCCTTTTCTAACGAGCAGTACTTC. Its translation is CASTRLQRAFSNEQYF.

This clonotype was detected ten times or more. The genes are TRBV15 and TRBJ1-5; D gene uncertain. Germline V CDR1 and CDR2: LNHNV, YYDKDF (reference sequence). CDR3 length: 16 residues. V was clipped by 0 bases and J by 13 bases, with 22 bases between them. DNA for the CDR3: TGTGCCACCAGCAGAGATCCGGACCTCCGCGATCAGATGCAGCATTTT. This gives the protein CATSRDPDLRDQMQHF.

The rearrangement links TRBV20-1 to TRBJ1-2, with D possibly being TRBD1 (6 bases). Germline V gene lookup returns CDR1 DFQATT and CDR2 SNEGSKA (reference sequence). The ends were cut back, 2 bases at V and 9 bases at J, with 16 bases in the middle. This CDR3 is built from 13 residues. In DNA, the CDR3 is TGCAGTGCTAGATGGTCGGGGGCTTCTAGCTACACCTTC. Translation: CSARWSGASSYTF.

In this sample, this clonotype turned up once. The limits of the CDR3 on the DNA are not certain, so only TCRdb's listed CDR3 is given. The V and J genes are TRBV7-3 and TRBJ1-4; the D call in the table, TRBD1, was not verified against the DNA. The CDR3 spans 14 residues, counting both ends. Germline lookup yields CDR1 SGHTA and CDR2 FQGTGA. CDR3 sequence: CASSFGTGSGKQFF.

This clonotype was seen ten or more times. The gene calls are TRBV20-1 and TRBJ2-1; D is perhaps TRBD1 (6 bases). CDR1 and CDR2 from the germline V gene are DFQATT and SNEGSKA (reference sequence). The CDR3 runs 15 residues. Trimming took 0 bases from V and 3 from J, leaving 12 bases between them. The CDR3 coding sequence is TGCAGTGCTAGAGATGCCAGGGGTGACTACAATGAGCAGTTCTTC. This codes for CSARDARGDYNEQFF.

Comment on this clonotype: A much larger clone differs by one base, so this may be a read error. The final CDR3 position lacks the conserved phenylalanine or tryptophan, pointing to a likely read error. The chain carries TRBV5-4 and TRBJ1-2; D gene ambiguous. V was clipped by 2 bases and J by 3 bases, with 11 bases between them. The germline gives CDR1 SGHNT, CDR2 YYREEE (reference sequence). This CDR3 region has 14 residues. CDR3: CASSLNGIDYGYTL. The CDR3 DNA sequence: TGTGCCAGCAGCTTAAATGGGATCGACTATGGCTACACCCTC.